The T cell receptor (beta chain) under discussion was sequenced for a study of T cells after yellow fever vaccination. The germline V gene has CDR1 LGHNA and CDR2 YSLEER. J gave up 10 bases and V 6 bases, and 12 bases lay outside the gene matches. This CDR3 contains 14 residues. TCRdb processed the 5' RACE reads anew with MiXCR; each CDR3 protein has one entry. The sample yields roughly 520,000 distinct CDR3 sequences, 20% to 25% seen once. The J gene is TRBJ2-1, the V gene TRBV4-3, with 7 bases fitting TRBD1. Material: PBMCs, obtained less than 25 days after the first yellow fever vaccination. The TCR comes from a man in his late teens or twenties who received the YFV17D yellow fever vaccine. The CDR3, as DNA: TGCGCCAGCAGTCGGAACAGGGGAGTCGGGGAGCAGTTCTTC. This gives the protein CASSRNRGVGEQFF.